Below are 12 T cell receptor beta chains sequenced from a single sample in a study of T cell clonotyping in hematopoietic cell transplantation. TCRdb's copy holds only in-frame clones and misses some; the assay was immunoSEQ multiplex PCR. Here the sample spans some 40,000 clones, 94% being singletons. Sequenced input: peripheral blood mononuclear cells. These receptors were collected from a woman between 45 and 65 years old in good health. Some clones in this sample may be carry-over from other donors' samples.

The chain employs TRBV7-3 and TRBJ2-7; 7 bases fit TRBD1. Germline V gene data show CDR1 as SGHTA and CDR2 as FQGTGA. This CDR3 contains 14 residues. V lost 1 base, J lost 6 bases, and 6 bases stayed unmatched. CDR3 in DNA: TGTGCCAGCAGCTTAAGACCACAGGGGTCCGAGCAGTACTTC. Translating gives CASSLRPQGSEQYF.

The chain is built from TRBV6-1 and TRBJ1-2; D unclear. Germline V gene sequence: CDR1 MNHNS, CDR2 SASEGT. V lost 1 base and J 4 bases, leaving 10 bases between the germline ends. This CDR3 is 14 amino acids long. CDR3: CASSEGEEGYGYTF. The CDR3 coding sequence is TGTGCCAGCAGTGAAGGGGAGGAAGGCTATGGCTACACCTTC.

This chain connects TRBV18 to TRBJ1-3, with a tentative D call TRBD1 (5 bases). The CDR3 length is 17 residues. Trimming took off 2 bases at V and 0 bases at J, with 14 bases between the two ends. Per germline, CDR1 KGHSH and CDR2 LQKENI. CDR3 nucleotide sequence: TGTGCCAGCTCACCAGGAAGGGGAAGGGGCTCTGGAAACACCATATATTTT. Its translation: CASSPGRGRGSGNTIYF.

The chain links TRBV7-3 to TRBJ2-3; 10 nucleotides match TRBD1. CDR3 size: 15 residues. The germline V gene has CDR1 SGHTA and CDR2 FQGTGA. The V gene end was trimmed by 5 bases and the J gene end by 4 bases; junction bases not matched to a gene: 6. The CDR3 here is CASSPGTGVPDTQYF. The CDR3 DNA is TGTGCCAGCAGCCCCGGGACAGGGGTTCCAGATACGCAGTATTTT.

The rearrangement joins TRBV5-6 to TRBJ2-7; TRBD1 is a possible D gene (6 bases). CDR1 and CDR2 from the germline V gene are SGHDT and YYEEEE. V was trimmed by 2 bases and J by 5 bases, leaving 14 bases between them. The CDR3 has 14 residues. DNA of the CDR3: TGTGCCAGCAGCTTAGTTAGGGGGTGGAACGAGCAGTACTTC. It is translated as CASSLVRGWNEQYF.

The gene calls are TRBV27 and TRBJ2-7; 8 bases map to TRBD1. Looked up from germline, CDR1 is MNHEY and CDR2 is SMNVEV (reference sequence). With 4 bases clipped from V and 9 bases from J, the junction kept 11 bases outside the gene matches. CDR3 length: 14 residues. The DNA for the CDR3 is TGTGCCAGCAGTTCCATTCAGGGGGCAGTTTGGCAGTACTTC. This encodes CASSSIQGAVWQYF.

V is TRBV11-2 and J is TRBJ2-2; D might be TRBD1 (6 bases). Trimming took 5 bases from V and 3 from J, leaving 10 bases between them. The CDR3 contains 14 residues. CDR1 is SGHAT, CDR2 FQNNGV, per germline. CDR3 protein: CASSLGQYTGELFF. The CDR3 DNA reads as TGTGCCAGCAGCCTCGGACAGTACACCGGGGAGCTGTTTTTT.

V gene TRBV28 combines with J gene TRBJ1-1; D not certain. V dropped 5 bases and J dropped 8 bases, with 9 bases sitting between them. There are 11 residues in the CDR3. CDR1 is MDHEN and CDR2 is SYDVKM in the germline V gene. CDR3 sequence (DNA): TGTGCCAGCAGTAGTAGCAGAGAAGCTTTCTTT. It encodes CASSSSREAFF. Using reference TRBV28 and TRBJ1-1 for the parts outside the CDR3, the full variable domain is DVKVTQSSRYLVKRTGEKVFLECVQDMDHENMFWYRQDPGLGLRLIYFSYDVKMKEKGDIPEGYSVSREKKERFSLILESASTNQTSMYLCASSSSREAFFGQGTRLTVV.

V usage is TRBV19 and J usage is TRBJ1-2; D not certain. V was cut by 6 bases and J by 8 bases, with 13 bases left in between. The germline CDR1 and CDR2 sequences are LNHDA and SQIVND (reference sequence). CDR3 size: 12 residues. The CDR3 coding sequence is TGTGCCAGTAGCCGGTGGCGGGAGGGCTACACCTTC. It specifies CASSRWREGYTF.

This clone was observed once. The chain has TRBV2 and TRBJ1-5; D remains unclear. The V gene lost 6 bases and the J gene lost 4 bases, with 16 bases spanning the gap. The CDR3 spans 15 residues. The germline CDR1 and CDR2 sequences are SNHLY and FYNNEI. This chain's CDR3 is CASSGEWAGNQPQHF. CDR3 sequence (DNA): TGTGCCAGCAGCGGAGAGTGGGCAGGAAATCAGCCCCAGCATTTT. Variable domain in full (rest from reference TRBV2 and TRBJ1-5): EPEVTQTPSHQVTQMGQEVILRCVPISNHLYFYWYRQILGQKVEFLVSFYNNEISEKSEIFDDQFSVERPDGSNFTLKIRSTKLEDSAMYFCASSGEWAGNQPQHFGDGTRLSIL.

The chain employs TRBV6-5 and TRBJ1-4, with 7 positions matching TRBD1. Germline CDR1 and CDR2: MNHEY and SVGAGI. This CDR3 is built from 13 residues. After removal of 8 bases from V and 11 bases from J, the junction contained 11 bases not matched to a gene. DNA for the CDR3: TGTGCCAGCTTTGAACAGGGGAGGGGGAAACTGTTTTTT. Translated, it gives CASFEQGRGKLFF.

The rearrangement uses TRBV11-2 and TRBJ2-5; 9 positions match TRBD2. This CDR3 comprises 14 residues. Trimming removed 3 bases from V and 4 bases from J; junction bases left unmatched: 3. Germline V CDR1 and CDR2: SGHAT, FQNNGV. The CDR3 region is CASSFGGGAETQYF. The CDR3 DNA sequence: TGTGCCAGCAGCTTTGGCGGGGGGGCAGAGACCCAGTACTTC.